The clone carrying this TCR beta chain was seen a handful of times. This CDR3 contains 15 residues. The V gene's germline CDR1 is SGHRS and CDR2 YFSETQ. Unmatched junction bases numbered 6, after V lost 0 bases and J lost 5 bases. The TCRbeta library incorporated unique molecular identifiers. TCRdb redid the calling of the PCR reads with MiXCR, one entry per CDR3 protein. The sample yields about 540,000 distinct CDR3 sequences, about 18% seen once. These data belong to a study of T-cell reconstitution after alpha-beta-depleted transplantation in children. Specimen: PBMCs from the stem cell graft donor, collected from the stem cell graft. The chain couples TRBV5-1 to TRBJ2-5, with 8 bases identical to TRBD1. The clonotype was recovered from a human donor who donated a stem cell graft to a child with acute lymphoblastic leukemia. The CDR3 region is CASSLGDRGVETQYF. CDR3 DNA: TGCGCCAGCAGCTTGGGTGACAGGGGTGTGGAGACCCAGTACTTC.